Listed below are T cell receptor beta chains from one sample, sequenced in a study of cytomegalovirus exposure and HLA in healthy donors. TCRdb keeps only in-frame clones here, not all; method: immunoSEQ multiplex PCR. The table shows about 100,000 clones, with more than 75% occurring only once. Material: PBMCs. These receptors were taken from a woman aged 40 to 49 in good health and CMV-seronegative. The CDR3 runs from the conserved cysteine through the conserved F or W. Each record gives: V gene, D gene, clone size, J gene, CDR3 protein, CDR3 DNA. A D gene is named only where the DNA matches it firmly. Size tells how often a clone was seen (once, few, many) or the class of an expanded clone, and some rows leave it out.

TRBV27	TRBD1	NA	TRBJ1-1	CASSGLKTGGRTEAFF	TGTGCCAGCAGTGGCCTAAAGACAGGGGGCCGGACTGAAGCTTTCTTT
TRBV9	TRBD1	NA	TRBJ1-2	CASSARDREFIGYGYTF	TGTGCCAGCAGCGCAAGGGACAGGGAGTTTATTGGCTATGGCTACACCTTC
TRBV6-6	NA	NA	TRBJ1-5	CASSGDSGPNNQPQHF	TGTGCCAGCAGTGGAGACAGTGGCCCGAACAATCAGCCCCAGCATTTT
TRBV15	NA	NA	TRBJ1-1	CATSRPRNTEAFF	TGTGCCACCAGCAGGCCTAGGAACACTGAAGCTTTCTTT
TRBV9	NA	NA	TRBJ1-3	CASSAQPGNTIYF	TGTGCCAGCAGCGCACAGCCTGGAAACACCATATATTTT
TRBV27	NA	NA	TRBJ2-6	CATLSGANVLTF	TGTGCCACCCTCTCTGGGGCCAACGTCCTGACTTTC
TRBV18	NA	NA	TRBJ1-5	CASSPSQGVIPQHF	TGTGCCAGCTCTCCATCCCAGGGCGTCATCCCCCAGCATTTT
TRBV10-3	NA	NA	TRBJ1-4	CAISQGNEKLFF	TGTGCCATCAGTCAGGGTAATGAAAAACTGTTTTTT
TRBV5-6	NA	NA	TRBJ1-5	CASSRTGISNQPQHF	TGTGCCAGCAGCCGTACAGGGATCAGCAATCAGCCCCAGCATTTT
TRBV15	NA	NA	TRBJ2-1	CATSRLSGGTYNEQFF	TGTGCCACCAGCAGACTCTCGGGCGGGACCTACAATGAGCAGTTCTTC
TRBV7-2	NA	once	TRBJ1-2	CASSLAADRGYGYTF	TGTGCCAGCAGCTTAGCGGCGGACCGGGGCTATGGCTACACCTTC
TRBV30	NA	NA	TRBJ2-1	CAWSLSRSSYNEQFF	TGTGCCTGGAGCCTTAGCAGAAGCTCCTACAATGAGCAGTTCTTC
TRBV4-1	NA	NA	TRBJ1-6	CASSQEPGRSSPLHF	TGCGCCAGCAGCCAAGAGCCAGGGAGGAGTTCACCCCTCCACTTT
TRBV7-3	NA	NA	TRBJ2-3	CASSYRHPSTDTQYF	TGTGCCAGCAGCTATAGACACCCAAGCACAGATACGCAGTATTTT
TRBV2	TRBD2	few	TRBJ2-3	CASRGGLTDTQYF	TGTGCCAGTCGGGGGGGCCTAACAGATACGCAGTATTTT
TRBV4-2	TRBD2	NA	TRBJ2-1	CASSPSGGRDNEQFF	TGTGCCAGCAGCCCCTCCGGCGGGAGAGACAATGAGCAGTTCTTC
TRBV5-5	NA	few	TRBJ1-5	CASSSLDNNQPQHF	TGTGCCAGCAGCTCCCTGGACAACAATCAGCCCCAGCATTTT
TRBV11-2	NA	once	TRBJ2-2	CASSLAGSSGRELFF	TGTGCCAGCAGCTTAGCGGGCAGTTCAGGGCGGGAGCTGTTTTTT
TRBV7-9	TRBD2	NA	TRBJ2-1	CASSSYTSGGVREQFF	TGTGCCAGCAGCTCTTACACTAGCGGGGGGGTTCGTGAGCAGTTCTTC
TRBV7-7	NA	NA	TRBJ2-1	CASSPQTGYNEQFF	TGTGCCAGCAGCCCCCAGACAGGCTACAATGAGCAGTTCTTC
TRBV9	NA	NA	TRBJ2-7	CASSVRDPSYEQYF	TGTGCCAGCAGCGTCCGGGATCCATCCTACGAGCAGTACTTC
TRBV2	TRBD1	NA	TRBJ1-5	CASTEGRGPYQPQHF	TGTGCCAGCACAGAGGGAAGGGGGCCTTATCAGCCCCAGCATTTT
TRBV5-1	TRBD1	few	TRBJ1-3	CASSLSGTGRNTIYF	TGCGCCAGCAGCTTGTCCGGGACAGGGAGAAACACCATATATTTT
TRBV15	NA	NA	TRBJ1-2	CATSTQFDGYTF	TGTGCCACCAGCACCCAGTTCGATGGCTACACCTTC
TRBV13	NA	NA	TRBJ1-2	CASSPQRVGYTF	TGTGCCAGCAGCCCACAGCGGGTTGGCTACACCTTC
TRBV7-6	TRBD1	NA	TRBJ1-1	CASSKTGDGDTEAFF	TGTGCCAGCAGCAAGACAGGGGATGGCGACACTGAAGCTTTCTTT
TRBV30	NA	NA	TRBJ1-2	CAWSIRADGYPF	TGTGCCTGGAGTATCAGGGCTGATGGCTACCCCTTC
TRBV5-1	NA	few	TRBJ1-2	CASSLDTYGYTF	TGCGCCAGCAGCTTGGACACATATGGCTACACCTTC
TRBV25-1	TRBD1	NA	TRBJ1-6	CASTQGEARSPLHF	TGTGCCAGTACGCAGGGGGAGGCTAGATCACCCCTCCACTTT
TRBV28	NA	NA	TRBJ2-7	CASSLGPGQTYEQYF	TGTGCCAGCAGTTTAGGTCCGGGACAAACCTACGAGCAGTACTTC
TRBV7-2	NA	NA	TRBJ2-7	CASSQRSGASSYEQYF	TGTGCCAGCAGCCAGCGTAGCGGTGCGAGCTCCTACGAGCAGTACTTC
TRBV28	NA	NA	TRBJ2-7	CASPSPLLSYEQYF	TGTGCCAGCCCTAGCCCCCTCTTATCCTACGAGCAGTACTTC
TRBV5-6	NA	NA	TRBJ2-7	CASSPRGFSYEQYF	TGTGCCAGCAGTCCCAGGGGATTCTCCTACGAGCAGTACTTC
TRBV30	NA	NA	TRBJ1-1	CAWSLQVGTEAFF	TGTGCCTGGAGTTTACAGGTTGGCACTGAAGCTTTCTTT
TRBV21-1	NA	few	TRBJ2-1	CASSNRTGDNEQFF	TGTGCCAGCAGCAACCGGACAGGAGACAATGAGCAGTTCTTC
TRBV2	TRBD2	NA	TRBJ2-1	CASRVTSVSSYNEQFF	TGTGCCAGCAGGGTAACTAGCGTAAGCTCCTACAATGAGCAGTTCTTC
TRBV28	TRBD1	NA	TRBJ1-4	CASTLRTGINLEKLFF	TGTGCCAGCACCTTAAGGACAGGGATAAATTTGGAAAAACTGTTTTTT
TRBV7-2	TRBD1	NA	TRBJ2-6	CASSRQGAAGANVLTF	TGTGCCAGCAGCCGGCAGGGGGCTGCTGGGGCCAACGTCCTGACTTTC
TRBV19	TRBD1	NA	TRBJ1-4	CASREGTGREKLFF	TGTGCCAGCCGGGAGGGGACAGGGCGAGAAAAACTGTTTTTT
TRBV16	NA	NA	TRBJ1-3	CASSYARVFSGNTIYF	TGTGCCAGCAGCTACGCCCGGGTTTTCTCTGGAAACACCATATATTTT
TRBV4-1	TRBD2	NA	TRBJ2-1	CASSQGTSGGPVPPNEQFF	TGCGCCAGCAGCCAAGGGACTAGCGGGGGCCCCGTTCCTCCCAATGAGCAGTTCTTC
TRBV11-3	TRBD1	NA	TRBJ1-1	CASSSGYWTGENTEAFF	TGTGCCAGCAGCTCAGGATACTGGACAGGGGAGAACACTGAAGCTTTCTTT
TRBV7-2	NA	once	TRBJ1-5	CASSPRQVGNQPQHF	TGTGCCAGCAGTCCTCGACAGGTCGGCAATCAGCCCCAGCATTTT
TRBV7-2	NA	NA	TRBJ1-1	CASSFRGGNTEAFF	TGTGCCAGCAGCTTCCGCGGGGGGAACACTGAAGCTTTCTTT
TRBV19	NA	NA	TRBJ2-7	CASRGLGKQGYEQYF	TGTGCCAGTAGGGGGTTGGGAAAACAGGGCTACGAGCAGTACTTC
TRBV9	NA	NA	TRBJ1-5	CASSVDGGGGQPQHF	TGTGCCAGCAGCGTAGACGGGGGAGGTGGACAGCCCCAGCATTTT
TRBV28	TRBD1	NA	TRBJ1-5	CASSWGRGQEPQHF	TGTGCCAGCAGTTGGGGCAGGGGGCAGGAGCCCCAGCATTTT
TRBV7-9	TRBD1	NA	TRBJ2-7	CASSPPGQHTYEQYF	TGTGCCAGCAGCCCACCGGGACAGCATACCTACGAGCAGTACTTC
TRBV6-6	TRBD1	NA	TRBJ2-7	CASSNGQAYEQYF	TGTGCCAGCAGCAACGGACAGGCCTACGAGCAGTACTTC
TRBV4-2	NA	NA	TRBJ2-5	CASSQDRMGGQQTQYF	TGTGCCAGCAGCCAAGATAGGATGGGGGGGCAGCAGACCCAGTACTTC
TRBV5-1	TRBD1	NA	TRBJ2-7	CASTVPGGYEQYF	TGCGCCAGCACGGTTCCAGGGGGCTACGAGCAGTACTTC